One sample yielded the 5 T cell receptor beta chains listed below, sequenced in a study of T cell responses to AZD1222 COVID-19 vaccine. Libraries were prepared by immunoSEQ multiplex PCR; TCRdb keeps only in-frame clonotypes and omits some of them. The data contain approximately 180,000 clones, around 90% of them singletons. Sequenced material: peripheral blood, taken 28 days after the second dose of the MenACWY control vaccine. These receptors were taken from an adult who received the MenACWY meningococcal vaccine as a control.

Here the CDR3 reads CASSIGAENTEAFF. CDR3 DNA: TGTGCCAGTAGTATAGGTGCCGAGAACACTGAAGCTTTCTTT. V is TRBV19 and J is TRBJ1-1, with D unclear. With 1 base removed from V and 1 base from J, the gap between germline ends came to 7 bases. This CDR3 is built from 14 residues. Looked up from germline, CDR1 is LNHDA and CDR2 is SQIVND (reference sequence).

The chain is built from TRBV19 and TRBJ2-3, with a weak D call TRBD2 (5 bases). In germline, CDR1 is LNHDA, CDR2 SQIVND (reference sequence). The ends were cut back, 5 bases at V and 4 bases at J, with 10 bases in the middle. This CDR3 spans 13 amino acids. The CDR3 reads CASSRESADTQYF. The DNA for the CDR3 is TGTGCCAGTAGTCGGGAAAGCGCAGATACGCAGTATTTT.

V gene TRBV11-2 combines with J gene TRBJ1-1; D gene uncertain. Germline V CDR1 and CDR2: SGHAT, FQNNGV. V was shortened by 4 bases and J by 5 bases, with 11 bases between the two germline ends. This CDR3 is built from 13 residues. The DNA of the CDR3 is TGTGCCAGCAGCTCCTCGGACGGGACTGAAGCTTTCTTT. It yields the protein CASSSSDGTEAFF.

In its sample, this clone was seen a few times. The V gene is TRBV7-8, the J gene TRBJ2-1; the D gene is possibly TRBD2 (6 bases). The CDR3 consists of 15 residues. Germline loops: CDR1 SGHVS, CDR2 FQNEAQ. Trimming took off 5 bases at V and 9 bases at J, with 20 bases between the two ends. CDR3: CASSRVGLASGEQFF. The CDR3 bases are TGTGCCAGCAGCCGAGTAGGGCTAGCGTCCGGTGAGCAGTTCTTC.

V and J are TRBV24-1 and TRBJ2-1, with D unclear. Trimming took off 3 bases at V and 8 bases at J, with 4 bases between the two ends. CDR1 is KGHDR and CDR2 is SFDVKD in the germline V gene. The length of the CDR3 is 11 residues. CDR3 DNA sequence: TGTGCCACCAGTGATATCGATGAGCAGTTCTTC. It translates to CATSDIDEQFF.